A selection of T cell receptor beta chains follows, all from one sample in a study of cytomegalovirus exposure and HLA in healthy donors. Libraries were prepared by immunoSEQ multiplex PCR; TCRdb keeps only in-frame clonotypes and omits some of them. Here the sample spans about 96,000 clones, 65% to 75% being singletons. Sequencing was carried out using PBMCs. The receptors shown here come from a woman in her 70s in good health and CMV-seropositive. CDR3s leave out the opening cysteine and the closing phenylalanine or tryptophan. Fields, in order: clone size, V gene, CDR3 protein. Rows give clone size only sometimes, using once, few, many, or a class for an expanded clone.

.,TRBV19,ASSIIGTGGNTEAF
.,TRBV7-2,ASSLVQGGGYGYT
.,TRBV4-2,ASSAASGGYNEQF
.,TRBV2,ASTPRDREEKLF
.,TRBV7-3,ASSLLVVDTQY
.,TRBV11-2,ASSLGRGREYEQY
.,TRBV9,ASSEGLASSYNEQF
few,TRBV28,ASRDRGLDQPQH
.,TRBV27,ASSFKWESETQY
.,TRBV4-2,ASSQGQGTGELF
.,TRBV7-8,ASSLALAGPDTQY
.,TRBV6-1,ASSEEVVQPQH
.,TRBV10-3,ASRDREGKDTQY
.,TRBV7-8,ASSFLGKQGAGEKLF
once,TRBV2,ASSETDEKLF
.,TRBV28,ASTTNHIEGSSYEQY
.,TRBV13,ASSLGPSGGNTYEQY
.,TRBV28,ASSRSGQGTDTQY
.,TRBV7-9,ASSLIQPTGELF
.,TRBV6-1,ASRDRVGNNEQF
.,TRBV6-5,ASSYSVAGSGDTQY
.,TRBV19,ASSAESGGGSPQH